This T cell receptor beta chain was identified in a study of human T cells and chemical hapten exposure. CDR1 ENHRY and CDR2 SYGVKD come from the germline V gene. The CDR3 has 11 amino acids. Using its own MiXCR run on the RACE reads, TCRdb lists one record per CDR3 protein. The sample has 85,000 to 100,000 distinct CDR3 sequences; 25% to 35% are singletons. With regard to this clonotype: Relative to the germline gene, one junction end is altered; a read error may explain this.

Regarding time point: patch test 3, about 24 weeks after DPC sensitization. Treatment meaning: therapeutic diphenylcyclopropenone sensitization with weekly scalp DPC. Alopecia patients, 18 to 70 years old and DPC-suitable, served as donors. The chain joins TRBV10-3 to TRBJ1-1; D remains unclear. The TCR was taken from a man aged 35-49 years with alopecia areata. Some clones in this sample may be carry-over from other donors' samples. The sequencing used whole blood, collected in connection with sensitization to the hapten diphenylcyclopropenone (DPC). CDR3 amino acids: CAISNAGRVAF. CDR3 bases: TGTGCCATCAGTAACGCGGGAAGAGTCGCATTT.